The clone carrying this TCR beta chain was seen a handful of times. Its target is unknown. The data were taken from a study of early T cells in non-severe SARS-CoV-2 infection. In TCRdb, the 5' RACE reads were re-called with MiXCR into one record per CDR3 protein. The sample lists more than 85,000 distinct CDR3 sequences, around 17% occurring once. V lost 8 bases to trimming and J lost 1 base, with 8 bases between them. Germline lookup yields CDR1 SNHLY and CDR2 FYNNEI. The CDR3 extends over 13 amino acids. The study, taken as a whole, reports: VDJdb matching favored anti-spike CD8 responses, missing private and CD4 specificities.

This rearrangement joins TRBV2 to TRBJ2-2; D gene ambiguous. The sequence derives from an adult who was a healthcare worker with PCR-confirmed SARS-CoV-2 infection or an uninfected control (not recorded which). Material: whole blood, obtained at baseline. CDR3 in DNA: TGTGCCAGCCTTGACCAGAACACCGGGGAGCTGTTTTTT. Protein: CASLDQNTGELFF.